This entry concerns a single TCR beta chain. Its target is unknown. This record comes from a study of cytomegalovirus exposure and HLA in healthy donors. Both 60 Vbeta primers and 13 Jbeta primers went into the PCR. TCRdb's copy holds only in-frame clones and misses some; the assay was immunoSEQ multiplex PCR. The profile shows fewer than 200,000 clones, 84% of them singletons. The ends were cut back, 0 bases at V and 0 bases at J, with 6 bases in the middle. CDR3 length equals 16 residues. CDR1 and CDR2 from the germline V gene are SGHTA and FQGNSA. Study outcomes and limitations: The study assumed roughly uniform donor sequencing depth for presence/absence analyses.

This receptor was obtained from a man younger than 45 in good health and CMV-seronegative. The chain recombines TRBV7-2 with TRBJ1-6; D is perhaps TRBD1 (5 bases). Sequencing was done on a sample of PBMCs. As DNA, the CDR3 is TGTGCCAGCAGCTTAGCTAGGGGCTCCTATAATTCACCCCTCCACTTT. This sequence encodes CASSLARGSYNSPLHF.